This T cell receptor (beta chain) was recovered during a study of control samples from healthy donors and cancer patients (dated by TCRdb to the early 2020s). CDR1 and CDR2 are read off the germline V gene (reference sequence) as LNHNV and YYDKDF. V is clipped by 1 base and J by 13 bases, and the sequence between their germline boundaries is 16 bases long. From the cysteine through the phenylalanine, the CDR3 covers 14 amino acids. The sequence is cut down to CDR3 DNA, 42 bases in frame from base 1. Library preparation employed the immunoSEQ multiplex PCR assay. TCRdb took this table from immuneACCESS and kept in-frame rearrangements with V and J called. Such tables lack part of the clones; where checked against another copy, unresolved V genes explain under half of the gap, and the rest is unexplained. For this sample there are roughly 200,000 clones; just under 95% appear just once. More than 1.3% of the sample is in the top ten clones.

With regard to this clone: The antigen it recognizes is unknown. No clone much larger than this one lies a single base away; base qualities are absent.

Sequenced sample: blood. The chain employs TRBV15 and TRBJ1-4, with the D gene uncertain. This sequence was found in a man in his forties or fifties in good health. The nucleotide sequence reads as follows: TGTGCCACCAGCAGAGTAAACGGAGCTCACGGACTGTTTTTT. Translated, it gives CATSRVNGAHGLFF.